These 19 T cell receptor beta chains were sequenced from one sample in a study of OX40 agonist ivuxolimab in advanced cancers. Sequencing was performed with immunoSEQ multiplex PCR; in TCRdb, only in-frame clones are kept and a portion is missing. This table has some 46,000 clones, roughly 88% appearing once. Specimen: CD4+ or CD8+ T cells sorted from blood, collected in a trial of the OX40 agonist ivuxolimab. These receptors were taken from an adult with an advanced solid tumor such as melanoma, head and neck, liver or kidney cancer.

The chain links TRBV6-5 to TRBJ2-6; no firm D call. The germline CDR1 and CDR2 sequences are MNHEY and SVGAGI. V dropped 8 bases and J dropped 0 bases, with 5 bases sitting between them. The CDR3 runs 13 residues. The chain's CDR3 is CASALSGANVLTF. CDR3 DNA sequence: TGTGCCAGCGCCCTCTCTGGGGCCAACGTCCTGACTTTC.

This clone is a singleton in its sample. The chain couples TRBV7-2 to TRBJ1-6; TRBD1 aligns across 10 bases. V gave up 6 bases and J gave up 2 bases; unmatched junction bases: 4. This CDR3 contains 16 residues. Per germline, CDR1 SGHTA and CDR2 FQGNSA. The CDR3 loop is CASRSGQGPYNSPLHF. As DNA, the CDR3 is TGTGCCAGCAGATCGGGACAGGGGCCCTATAATTCACCCCTCCACTTT.

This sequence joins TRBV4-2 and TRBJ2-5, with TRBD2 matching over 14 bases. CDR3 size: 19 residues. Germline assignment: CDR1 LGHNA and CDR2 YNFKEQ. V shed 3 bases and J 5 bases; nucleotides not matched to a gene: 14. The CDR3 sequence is CASSQGTSGGPRWEETQYF. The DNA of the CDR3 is TGTGCCAGCAGCCAGGGGACTAGCGGGGGCCCAAGATGGGAGGAGACCCAGTACTTC.

The CDR3 region is CASSYGLTEAFF. CDR3 in DNA: TGTGCCAGCAGTTACGGGTTAACTGAAGCTTTCTTT. The chain carries TRBV6-5 and TRBJ1-1, with no clear D. The ends were cut back, 2 bases at V and 5 bases at J, with 6 bases in the middle. This CDR3 is 12 amino acids long. The germline V gene encodes CDR1 MNHEY and CDR2 SVGAGI.

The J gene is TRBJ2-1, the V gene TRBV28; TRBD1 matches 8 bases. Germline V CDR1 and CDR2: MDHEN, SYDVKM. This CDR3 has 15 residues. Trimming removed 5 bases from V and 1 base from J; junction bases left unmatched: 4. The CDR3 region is CASSRQGSSYNEQFF. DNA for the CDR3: TGTGCCAGCAGTCGACAGGGGAGTTCCTACAATGAGCAGTTCTTC.

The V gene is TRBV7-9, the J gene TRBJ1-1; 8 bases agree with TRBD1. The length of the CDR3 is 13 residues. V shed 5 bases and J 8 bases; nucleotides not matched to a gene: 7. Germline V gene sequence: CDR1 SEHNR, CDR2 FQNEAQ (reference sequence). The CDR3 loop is CASSPRTGWEAFF. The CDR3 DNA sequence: TGTGCCAGCAGCCCGCGGACAGGGTGGGAAGCTTTCTTT.

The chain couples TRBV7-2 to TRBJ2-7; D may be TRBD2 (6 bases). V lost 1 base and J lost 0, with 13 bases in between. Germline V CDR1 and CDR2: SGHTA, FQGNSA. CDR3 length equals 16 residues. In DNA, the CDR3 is TGTGCCAGCAGCTTAGGTATGGGACTTAGCTCCTACGAGCAGTACGTC. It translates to CASSLGMGLSSYEQYV.

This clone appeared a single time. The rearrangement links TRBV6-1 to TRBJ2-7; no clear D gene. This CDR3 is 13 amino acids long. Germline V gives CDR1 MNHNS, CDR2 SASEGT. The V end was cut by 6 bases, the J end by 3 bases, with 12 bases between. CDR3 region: CASREMSGYEQYV. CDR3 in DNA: TGTGCCAGCAGAGAGATGAGTGGCTACGAGCAGTACGTC.

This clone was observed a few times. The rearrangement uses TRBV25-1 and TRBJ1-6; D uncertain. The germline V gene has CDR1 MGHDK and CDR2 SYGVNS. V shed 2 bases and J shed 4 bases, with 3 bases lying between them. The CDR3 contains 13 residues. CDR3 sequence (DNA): TGTGCCAGCAGTGAACTGTATAATTCACCCCTCCACTTT. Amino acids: CASSELYNSPLHF. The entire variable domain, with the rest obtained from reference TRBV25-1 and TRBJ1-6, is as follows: EADIYQTPRYLVIGTGKKITLECSQTMGHDKMYWYQQDPGMELHLIHYSYGVNSTEKGDLSSESTVSRIRTEHFPLTLESARPSHTSQYLCASSELYNSPLHFGNGTRLTVT.

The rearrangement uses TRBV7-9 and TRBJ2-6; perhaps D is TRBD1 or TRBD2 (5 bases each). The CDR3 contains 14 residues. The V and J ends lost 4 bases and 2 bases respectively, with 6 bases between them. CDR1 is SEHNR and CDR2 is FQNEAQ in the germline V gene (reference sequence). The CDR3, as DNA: TGTGCCAGCAGCTCGGGACCTGGGGCCAACGTCCTGACTTTC. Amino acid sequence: CASSSGPGANVLTF.

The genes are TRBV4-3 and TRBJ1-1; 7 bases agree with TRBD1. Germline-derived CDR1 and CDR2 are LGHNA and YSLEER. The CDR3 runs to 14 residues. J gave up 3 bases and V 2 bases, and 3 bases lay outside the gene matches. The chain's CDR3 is CASSQKGAYTEAFF. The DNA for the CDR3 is TGCGCCAGCAGCCAAAAGGGGGCGTACACTGAAGCTTTCTTT.

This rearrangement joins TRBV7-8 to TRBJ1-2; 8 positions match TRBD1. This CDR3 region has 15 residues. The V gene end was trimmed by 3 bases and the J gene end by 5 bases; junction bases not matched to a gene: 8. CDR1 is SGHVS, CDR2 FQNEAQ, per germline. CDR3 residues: CASSLDRASFYGYTF. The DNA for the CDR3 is TGTGCCAGCAGCTTGGACAGGGCGAGTTTTTATGGCTACACCTTC.

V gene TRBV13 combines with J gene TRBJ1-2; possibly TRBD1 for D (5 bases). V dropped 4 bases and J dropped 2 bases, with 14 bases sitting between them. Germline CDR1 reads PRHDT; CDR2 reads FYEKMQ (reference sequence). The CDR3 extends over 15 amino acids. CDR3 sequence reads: CASSSGGGANYGYTF. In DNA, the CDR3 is TGTGCCAGCAGCTCGGGAGGTGGGGCGAACTATGGCTACACCTTC.

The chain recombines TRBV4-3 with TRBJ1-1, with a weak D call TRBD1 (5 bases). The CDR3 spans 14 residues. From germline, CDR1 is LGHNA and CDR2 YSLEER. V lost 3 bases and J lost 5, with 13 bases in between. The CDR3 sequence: CASSQKGFGTEAFF. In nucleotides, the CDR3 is TGCGCCAGCAGCCAGAAGGGGTTCGGGACTGAAGCTTTCTTT.

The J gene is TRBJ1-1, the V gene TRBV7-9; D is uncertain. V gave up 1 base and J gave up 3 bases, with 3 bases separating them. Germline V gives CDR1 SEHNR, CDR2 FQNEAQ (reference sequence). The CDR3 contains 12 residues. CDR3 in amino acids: CASSLDDTEAFF. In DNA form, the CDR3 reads TGTGCCAGCAGCTTAGATGACACTGAAGCTTTCTTT.

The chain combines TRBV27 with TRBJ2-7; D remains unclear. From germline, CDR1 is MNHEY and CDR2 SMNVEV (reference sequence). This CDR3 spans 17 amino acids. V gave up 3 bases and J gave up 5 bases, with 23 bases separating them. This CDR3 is CASSLGPDTALKDEQYF. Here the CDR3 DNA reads TGTGCCAGCAGTTTGGGCCCGGATACCGCCTTAAAAGACGAGCAGTACTTC.

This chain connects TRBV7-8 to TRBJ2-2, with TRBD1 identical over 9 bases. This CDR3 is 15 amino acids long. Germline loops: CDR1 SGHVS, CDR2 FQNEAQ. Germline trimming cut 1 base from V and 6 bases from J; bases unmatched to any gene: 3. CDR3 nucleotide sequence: TGTGCCAGCAGCTTAGGGGACAGGGAGCCCGGGGAGCTGTTTTTT. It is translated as CASSLGDREPGELFF.

The CDR3: CASSLAPSNYGYTF. The CDR3 DNA reads as TGTGCCAGCAGCTTAGCGCCTTCTAACTATGGCTACACCTTC. The J gene is TRBJ1-2, the V gene TRBV11-2; D gene unclear. The CDR3 extends over 14 amino acids. Germline V CDR1 and CDR2: SGHAT, FQNNGV. V gave up 1 base and J gave up 0 bases, with 6 bases separating them.

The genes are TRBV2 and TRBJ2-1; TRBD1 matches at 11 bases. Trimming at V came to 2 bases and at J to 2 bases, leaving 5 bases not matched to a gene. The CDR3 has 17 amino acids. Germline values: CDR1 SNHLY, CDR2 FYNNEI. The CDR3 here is CASSEPDRGPTYNEQFF. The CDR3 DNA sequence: TGTGCCAGCAGTGAACCGGACAGGGGGCCAACCTACAATGAGCAGTTCTTC. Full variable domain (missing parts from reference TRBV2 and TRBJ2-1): EPEVTQTPSHQVTQMGQEVILRCVPISNHLYFYWYRQILGQKVEFLVSFYNNEISEKSEIFDDQFSVERPDGSNFTLKIRSTKLEDSAMYFCASSEPDRGPTYNEQFFGPGTRLTVL.